This T cell receptor (beta chain) was sequenced in a study of cytomegalovirus exposure and HLA in healthy donors. Regarding the study as a whole: According to the study, some 160 TCR beta chains were cytomegalovirus-associated. A previous analysis found most TCR beta V segments productive roughly 87% or roughly 30% of the time. TRBV6-2, TRBV6-3 and some other V segments were unresolvable in 87-base-pair reads.

Researchers ran the PCR with 60 Vbeta and 13 Jbeta primers. Data came from immunoSEQ multiplex PCR; TCRdb stores just in-frame clones and leaves some out. The sample records 150,000 to 200,000 clones, about four fifths being singletons. Nominal health characterized the donors when sampled, though unrecorded immune exposures were likely. Comment on this clone: Antigen specificity is unknown.

V was pared by 4 bases and J by 8 bases, with 6 bases of the junction left unmatched. CDR1 and CDR2 (germline): SGHRS, YFSETQ. The CDR3 length is 15 residues. This chain connects TRBV5-1 to TRBJ2-1, with TRBD2 matching 13 bases. This TCR was sampled from a woman between 18 and 29 years old in good health and CMV-seronegative. The material sequenced was PBMCs. In DNA form, the CDR3 reads TGCGCCAGCAGCGCAGGACTAGCGGGAGAAGATGAGCAGTTCTTC. This encodes CASSAGLAGEDEQFF.